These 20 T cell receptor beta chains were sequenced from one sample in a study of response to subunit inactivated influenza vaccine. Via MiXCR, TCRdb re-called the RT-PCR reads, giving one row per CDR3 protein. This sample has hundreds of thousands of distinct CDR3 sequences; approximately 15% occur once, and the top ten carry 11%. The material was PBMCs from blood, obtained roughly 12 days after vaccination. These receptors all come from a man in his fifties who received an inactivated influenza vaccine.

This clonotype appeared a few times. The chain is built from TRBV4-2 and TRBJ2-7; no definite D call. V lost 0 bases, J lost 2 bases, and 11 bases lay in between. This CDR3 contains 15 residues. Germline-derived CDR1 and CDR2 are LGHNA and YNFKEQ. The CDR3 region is CASSQEQGFAYEQYF. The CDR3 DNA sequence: TGTGCCAGCAGCCAAGAACAAGGGTTTGCCTACGAGCAGTACTTC.

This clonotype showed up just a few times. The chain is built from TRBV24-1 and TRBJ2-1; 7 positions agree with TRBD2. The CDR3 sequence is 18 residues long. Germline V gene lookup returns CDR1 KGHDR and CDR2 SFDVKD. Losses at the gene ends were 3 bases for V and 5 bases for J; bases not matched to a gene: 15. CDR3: CATSDQGFRREPNNEQFF. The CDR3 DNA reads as TGTGCCACCAGTGATCAGGGATTTAGGCGGGAGCCTAACAATGAGCAGTTCTTC.

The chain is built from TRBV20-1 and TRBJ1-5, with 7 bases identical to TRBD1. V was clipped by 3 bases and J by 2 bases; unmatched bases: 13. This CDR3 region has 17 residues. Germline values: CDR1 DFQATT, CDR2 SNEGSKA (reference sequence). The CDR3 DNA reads TGCAGTGCTAGTCACCCCACAGGGGCTTACGGCAATCAGCCCCAGCATTTT. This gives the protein CSASHPTGAYGNQPQHF.

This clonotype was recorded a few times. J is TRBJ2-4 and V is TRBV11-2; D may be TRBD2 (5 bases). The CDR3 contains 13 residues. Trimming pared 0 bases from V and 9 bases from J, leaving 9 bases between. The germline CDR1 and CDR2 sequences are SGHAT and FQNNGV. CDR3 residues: CASSLETRTIQYF. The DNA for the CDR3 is TGTGCCAGCAGCTTAGAAACTAGAACCATTCAGTACTTC.

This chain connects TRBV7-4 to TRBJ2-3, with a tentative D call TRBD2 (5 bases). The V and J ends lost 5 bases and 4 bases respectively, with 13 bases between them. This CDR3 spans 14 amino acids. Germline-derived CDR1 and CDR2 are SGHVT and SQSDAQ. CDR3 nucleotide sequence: TGTGCCAGCAGCCTCCCCGTGCGGGCAGATACGCAGTATTTT. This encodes CASSLPVRADTQYF.

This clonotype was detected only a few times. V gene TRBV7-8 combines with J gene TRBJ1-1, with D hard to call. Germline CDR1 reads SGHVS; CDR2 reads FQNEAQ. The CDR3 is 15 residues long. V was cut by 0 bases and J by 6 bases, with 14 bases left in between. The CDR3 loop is CASSLAAGRKAEAFF. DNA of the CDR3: TGTGCCAGCAGCTTAGCGGCAGGTAGAAAGGCTGAAGCTTTCTTT.

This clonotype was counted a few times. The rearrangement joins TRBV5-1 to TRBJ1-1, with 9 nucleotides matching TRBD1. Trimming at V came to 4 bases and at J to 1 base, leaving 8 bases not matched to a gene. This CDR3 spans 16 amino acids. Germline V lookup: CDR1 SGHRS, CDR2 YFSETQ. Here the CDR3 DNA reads TGCGCCAGCAGCATGGGACAGGGAGGGTGGAACACTGAAGCTTTCTTT. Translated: CASSMGQGGWNTEAFF. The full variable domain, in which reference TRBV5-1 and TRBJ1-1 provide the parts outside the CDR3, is KAGVTQTPRYLIKTRGQQVTLSCSPISGHRSVSWYQQTPGQGLQFLFEYFSETQRNKGNFPGRFSGRQFSNSRSEMNVSTLELGDSALYLCASSMGQGGWNTEAFFGQGTRLTVV.

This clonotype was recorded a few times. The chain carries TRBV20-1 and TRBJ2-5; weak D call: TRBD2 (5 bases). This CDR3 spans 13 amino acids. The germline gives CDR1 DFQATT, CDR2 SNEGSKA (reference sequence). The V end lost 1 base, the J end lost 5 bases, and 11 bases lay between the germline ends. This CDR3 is CSARALVRETQYF. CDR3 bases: TGCAGTGCTAGAGCACTAGTGCGGGAGACCCAGTACTTC.

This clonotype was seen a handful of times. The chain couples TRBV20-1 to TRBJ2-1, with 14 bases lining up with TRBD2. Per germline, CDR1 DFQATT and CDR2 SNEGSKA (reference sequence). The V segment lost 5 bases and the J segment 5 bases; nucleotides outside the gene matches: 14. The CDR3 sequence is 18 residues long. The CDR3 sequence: CSALGLAGANLGDNEQFF. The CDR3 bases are TGCAGTGCTTTGGGACTAGCGGGAGCCAACCTCGGTGACAATGAGCAGTTCTTC.

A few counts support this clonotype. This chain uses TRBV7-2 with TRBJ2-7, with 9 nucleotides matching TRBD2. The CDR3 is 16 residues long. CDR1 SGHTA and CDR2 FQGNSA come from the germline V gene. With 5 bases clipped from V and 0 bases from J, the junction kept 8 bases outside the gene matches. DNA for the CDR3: TGTGCCAGCAGCCCCCAGAAGCGGGAGGTCTCCTACGAGCAGTACTTC. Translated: CASSPQKREVSYEQYF.

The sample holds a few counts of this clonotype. The CDR3 here is CASSLAGDRGTGELFF. The CDR3 DNA follows: TGTGCCAGCAGTTTAGCCGGGGACAGGGGTACCGGGGAGCTGTTTTTT. The V call is TRBV28, the J call TRBJ2-2; 10 nucleotides align to TRBD1. CDR3 length equals 16 residues. With 2 bases clipped from V and 5 bases from J, the junction kept 5 bases outside the gene matches. CDR1 is MDHEN and CDR2 is SYDVKM in the germline V gene. The full variable domain, rest sourced from reference TRBV28 and TRBJ2-2, is DVKVTQSSRYLVKRTGEKVFLECVQDMDHENMFWYRQDPGLGLRLIYFSYDVKMKEKGDIPEGYSVSREKKERFSLILESASTNQTSMYLCASSLAGDRGTGELFFGEGSRLTVL.

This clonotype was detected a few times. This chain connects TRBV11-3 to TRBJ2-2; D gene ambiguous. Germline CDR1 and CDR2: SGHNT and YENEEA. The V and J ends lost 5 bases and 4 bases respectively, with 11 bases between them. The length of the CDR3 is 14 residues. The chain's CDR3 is CASSPGASTGELFF. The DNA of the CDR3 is TGTGCCAGCAGCCCAGGTGCCAGCACCGGGGAGCTGTTTTTT.

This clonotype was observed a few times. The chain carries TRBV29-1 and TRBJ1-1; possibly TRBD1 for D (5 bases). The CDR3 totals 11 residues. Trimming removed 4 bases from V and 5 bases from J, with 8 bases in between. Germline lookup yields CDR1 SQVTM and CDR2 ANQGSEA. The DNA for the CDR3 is TGCAGCGTTGTCCGGGGGACTGAAGCTTTCTTT. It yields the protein CSVVRGTEAFF.

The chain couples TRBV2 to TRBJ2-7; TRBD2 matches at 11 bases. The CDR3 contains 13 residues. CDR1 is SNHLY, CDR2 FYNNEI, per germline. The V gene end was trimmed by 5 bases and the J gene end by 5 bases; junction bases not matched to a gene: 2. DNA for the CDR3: TGTGCCAGCAGTACTAGCGGGAGAAACGAGCAGTACTTC. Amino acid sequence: CASSTSGRNEQYF.

The CDR3 DNA is TGCAGTGCTGAGTCGGACCGCCTGTTTTTT. Translation gives CSAESDRLFF. This rearrangement joins TRBV20-1 to TRBJ1-4; D unclear. CDR3 size: 10 residues. Trimming left V 5 bases short and J 14 bases short, with 12 bases between. Germline V gives CDR1 DFQATT, CDR2 SNEGSKA (reference sequence).

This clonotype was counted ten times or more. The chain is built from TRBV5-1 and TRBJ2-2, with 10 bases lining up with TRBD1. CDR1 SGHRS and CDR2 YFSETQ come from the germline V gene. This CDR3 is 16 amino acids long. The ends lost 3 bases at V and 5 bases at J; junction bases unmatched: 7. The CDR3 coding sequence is TGCGCCAGCAGCTACCCCCGGGACAGGGGTACCGGGGAGCTGTTTTTT. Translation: CASSYPRDRGTGELFF.

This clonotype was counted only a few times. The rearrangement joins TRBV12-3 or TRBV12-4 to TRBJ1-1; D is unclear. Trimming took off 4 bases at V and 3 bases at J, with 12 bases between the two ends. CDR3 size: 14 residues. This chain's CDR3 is CASSYRPGDTEAFF. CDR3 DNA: TGTGCCAGCAGTTACCGCCCCGGCGACACTGAAGCTTTCTTT.

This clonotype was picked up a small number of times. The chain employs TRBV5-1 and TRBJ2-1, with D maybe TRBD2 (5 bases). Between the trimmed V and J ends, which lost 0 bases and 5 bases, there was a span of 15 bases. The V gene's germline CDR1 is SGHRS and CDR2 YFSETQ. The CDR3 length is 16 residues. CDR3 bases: TGCGCCAGCAGCTTGGCCCCCGCTAGCAGCCACAATGAGCAGTTCTTC. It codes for CASSLAPASSHNEQFF.

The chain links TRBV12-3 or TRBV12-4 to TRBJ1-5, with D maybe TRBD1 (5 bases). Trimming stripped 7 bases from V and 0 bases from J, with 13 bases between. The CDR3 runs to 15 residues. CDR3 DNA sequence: TGTGCCAGCACCATCTATACAGGTAGCAATCAGCCCCAGCATTTT. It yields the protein CASTIYTGSNQPQHF.

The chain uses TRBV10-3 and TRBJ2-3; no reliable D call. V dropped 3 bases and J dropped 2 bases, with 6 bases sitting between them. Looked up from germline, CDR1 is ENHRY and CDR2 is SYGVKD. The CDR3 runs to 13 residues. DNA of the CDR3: TGTGCCATCAGTGATAGAAACACAGATACGCAGTATTTT. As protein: CAISDRNTDTQYF.